Listed below are T cell receptor beta chains from one sample, sequenced in a study of blood T cell repertoires in COVID-19. Sequenced by immunoSEQ multiplex PCR; TCRdb stores in-frame clones only, minus some. The repertoire holds approximately 50,000 clones, less than 90% seen once, with roughly 10% in the top ten. The material sequenced was peripheral blood. Every receptor here comes from a human donor in a cohort sampled during active COVID-19. Each CDR3 is given without its conserved first and last residue.

TRBV3-1/TRBV3-2,ASSQDLLQGASGNTIY
TRBV4-1,ASSLGQGVMNQPQH
TRBV3-1/TRBV3-2,ASSPVVASGEQF
TRBV27,ASRLQGENDTDTQY
TRBV19,ASSSALNTEAF
TRBV3-1/TRBV3-2,ASSQERLAGAETQY
TRBV5-1,ASSARTEGGYT
TRBV5-5,ASSPSSSGRGTGELF
TRBV28,ASRPRWATTYEQY
TRBV5-1,ASSFRGRNYNEQF
TRBV7-2,ALRGGRYEQY
TRBV2,ASRRGQGDYGYT
TRBV10-3,AISGGSQETQY
TRBV5-1,ASSDGTGSTEAF
TRBV4-3,ASSQDALLSSGNTIY
TRBV28,ASLRASGYTDTQY
TRBV3-1/TRBV3-2,ASSQDGTGVFGKPQH
TRBV6-1,ASSEGQVNGYT
TRBV10-3,AISETNYEQY
TRBV28,ASSPGTGLSGNTIY
TRBV5-1,ASSLGGDRGDEQY
TRBV19,ASSIGGSPTYEQY